This entry lists 11 T cell receptor beta chains sequenced from one sample in a study of cytomegalovirus exposure and HLA in healthy donors. PCR primers comprised 60 Vbeta and 13 Jbeta primers. Repertoires were generated with immunoSEQ multiplex PCR, while TCRdb's copy carries only in-frame clones and drops some. The table includes around 130,000 clones, roughly four fifths detected once. The sample was PBMCs. The receptors derive from a male donor in good health and CMV-seropositive.

This chain joins TRBV12-5 and TRBJ2-5; the match to TRBD2 covers 8 bases. This CDR3 is 14 amino acids long. The germline V gene encodes CDR1 LGHNT and CDR2 FRNRAP. With 3 bases clipped from V and 0 bases from J, the junction kept 0 bases outside the gene matches. The CDR3 sequence: CASGLAGDQETQYF. As DNA, the CDR3 is TGTGCTAGTGGTTTAGCGGGAGACCAAGAGACCCAGTACTTC.

V usage is TRBV19 and J usage is TRBJ2-6; D might be TRBD1 (5 bases). V was shortened by 5 bases and J by 1 base, with 9 bases between the two germline ends. Germline CDR1 is LNHDA and CDR2 is SQIVND (reference sequence). This CDR3 has 15 amino acids. The CDR3, as DNA: TGTGCCAGTAGTCAGGGTCTGTCTGGGGCCAACGTCCTGACTTTC. Translated, it gives CASSQGLSGANVLTF.

V gene TRBV30 combines with J gene TRBJ2-6, with D tentatively TRBD1 (5 bases). The CDR3 sequence is 13 residues long. Per germline, CDR1 GTSNPN and CDR2 SVGIG (reference sequence). V was shortened by 5 bases and J by 0 bases, with 5 bases between the two germline ends. CDR3 nucleotides: TGTGCCTGGGACAGCTCTGGGGCCAACGTCCTGACTTTC. It yields the protein CAWDSSGANVLTF.

The rearrangement uses TRBV20-1 and TRBJ2-1; D is undetermined. The V gene's germline CDR1 is DFQATT and CDR2 SNEGSKA (reference sequence). Trimming cost V 4 bases and J 9 bases, with 7 bases left between them. The CDR3 totals 10 residues. CDR3 DNA: TGCAGTGCTACTACTATTGAGCAGTTCTTC. Protein sequence: CSATTIEQFF.

Concerning this clone: A far larger clone lies a single base away; this is likely a read error. Distinct nucleotide sequences in the sample also encode this CDR3. The chain recombines TRBV18 with TRBJ1-1; TRBD1 aligns across 7 bases. The CDR3 totals 15 residues. In germline, CDR1 is KGHSH, CDR2 LQKENI. Unmatched junction bases numbered 9, after V lost 3 bases and J lost 5 bases. The CDR3 DNA sequence: TGTGCCAGCTCACCCGCAGGGGGATCGGATACTGAAGCTTTCTTT. It encodes CASSPAGGSDTEAFF.

The chain is built from TRBV5-4 and TRBJ2-2; weak D call: TRBD2 (5 bases). Deletions cut 4 bases from V and 9 bases from J, with 7 bases between. Germline V lookup: CDR1 SGHNT, CDR2 YYREEE (reference sequence). The CDR3 runs to 11 residues. CDR3: CASSPGRELFF. The CDR3 DNA reads TGTGCCAGCAGCCCGGGGAGGGAGCTGTTTTTT.

The chain carries TRBV4-3 and TRBJ2-1; possibly TRBD2 for D (6 bases). The CDR3 loop spans 16 amino acids. CDR1 LGHNA and CDR2 YSLEER come from the germline V gene. Trimming left V 0 bases short and J 6 bases short, with 15 bases between. CDR3 sequence (DNA): TGCGCCAGCAGCCAAGAGGGGGACTCAGGTATCAATGAGCAGTTCTTC. It encodes CASSQEGDSGINEQFF.

J is TRBJ2-3 and V is TRBV9; TRBD2 agrees at 11 bases. Losses at the gene ends were 4 bases for V and 4 bases for J; bases not matched to a gene: 11. Per germline, CDR1 SGDLS and CDR2 YYNGEE. The CDR3 consists of 17 residues. In DNA, the CDR3 is TGTGCCAGCAGCCCCCGATTTAGCGGGAGGGCCGCAGATACGCAGTATTTT. Its protein product is CASSPRFSGRAADTQYF.

The CDR3 is CASSLGLAATQETQYF. In nucleotides, the CDR3 is TGTGCCAGCAGCTTGGGACTAGCAGCTACCCAAGAGACCCAGTACTTC. The genes are TRBV7-8 and TRBJ2-5, with 9 positions matching TRBD2. The CDR3 is made up of 16 amino acids. The V gene's germline CDR1 is SGHVS and CDR2 FQNEAQ. J was trimmed by 1 base and V by 3 bases; bases with no gene match: 6.

This sequence joins TRBV27 and TRBJ2-1; a weak D match, TRBD2 (5 bases). The CDR3 spans 16 residues. Between the trimmed V and J ends, which lost 6 bases and 4 bases, there was a span of 19 bases. CDR1 is MNHEY, CDR2 SMNVEV, per germline (reference sequence). The CDR3 loop is CASRVGVSATYNEQFF. Written as DNA, the CDR3 is TGTGCCAGCAGGGTCGGGGTCAGCGCGACGTACAATGAGCAGTTCTTC.

This chain uses TRBV30 with TRBJ2-1; 13 nucleotides match TRBD2. The CDR3 totals 15 residues. Trimming took 7 bases from V and 8 from J; bases not matched to a gene: 11. The germline CDR1 and CDR2 sequences are GTSNPN and SVGIG (reference sequence). CDR3 protein: CASTRTSGRIYEQFF. The CDR3 coding sequence is TGTGCCTCCACCCGGACTAGCGGGAGAATCTATGAGCAGTTCTTC.